This T cell receptor (beta chain) stems from a study of OX40 agonist ivuxolimab in advanced cancers. This CDR3 has 14 amino acids. Trimming removed 1 base at V and 0 bases at J, with 8 bases between. Looked up from germline, CDR1 is SGHTS and CDR2 is YDEGEE. Data came from immunoSEQ multiplex PCR; TCRdb stores just in-frame clones and leaves some out. This sample has about 150,000 clones, with approximately 94% found just once. The V gene is TRBV5-8, the J gene TRBJ2-7; TRBD2 might be the D (5 bases). The material sequenced was CD4+ or CD8+ T cells sorted from blood, taken in a trial of the OX40 agonist ivuxolimab. The TCR originated in an adult with an advanced solid tumor such as melanoma, head and neck, liver or kidney cancer. The CDR3 sequence is CASSLRLFSYEQYF. For the CDR3, the DNA is TGTGCCAGCAGCTTGAGACTATTCTCCTACGAGCAGTACTTC.